These T cell receptor beta chains were read from a single sample in a study of vaccination effects on CD4 cells after COVID-19. For these TCRs, the target antigens are not known. Sequencing was performed with immunoSEQ multiplex PCR; in TCRdb, only in-frame clones are kept and a portion is missing. This sample has some 17,000 clones, with about two thirds found just once. Specimen: CD4+ T cells from PBMCs cultured with SARS-CoV-2 spike peptides, collected after COVID-19 vaccination. The receptors shown here come from a human donor who received a COVID-19 vaccine. The CDR3 runs from the conserved cysteine through the conserved F or W. D genes are given only for firm matches. A clone size is listed for some rows: how often the clone was seen (once, few, many), or a class if it is expanded.

cdr3_aa cdr3_nt d_call j_call cdr3_length v_call clone_size
CASSTISGGGKLFF TGTGCCAGTAGTACCATAAGCGGTGGGGGAAAACTGTTTTTT - TRBJ1-4 14 TRBV19 -
CASSLGQEAFYGYTF TGTGCCAGCAGCCTGGGACAGGAAGCCTTCTATGGCTACACCTTC TRBD1 TRBJ1-2 15 TRBV11-2 -
CASSFPVDELSHYGYTF TGTGCCAGCAGTTTCCCCGTGGACGAGCTCTCGCACTATGGCTACACCTTC - TRBJ1-2 17 TRBV28 -
CASSPGTGGTGELFF TGTGCCAGCAGTCCGGGGACAGGGGGGACCGGGGAGCTGTTTTTT TRBD1 TRBJ2-2 15 TRBV6-5 -
CASSQGPTQHEQFF TGCGCCAGCAGCCAAGGACCCACACAGCATGAGCAGTTCTTC - TRBJ2-1 14 TRBV4-1 -
CASSLGPKAFF TGTGCCAGCAGCTTGGGTCCGAAGGCTTTCTTT - TRBJ1-1 11 TRBV5-4 few
CASSMETEGSPLHF TGTGCCAGTAGTATGGAGACCGAGGGTTCACCCCTCCACTTT - TRBJ1-6 14 TRBV19 -
CASSLTDRWRDEQFF TGTGCCAGCAGCTTAACGGACAGGTGGCGGGATGAGCAGTTCTTC TRBD1 TRBJ2-1 15 TRBV7-2 -
CASSLTPPTGGARNSPLHF TGTGCCAGCAGTTTAACCCCCCCTACAGGGGGCGCCCGGAATTCACCCCTCCACTTT TRBD1 TRBJ1-6 19 TRBV27 -
CASSGTGGSGANVLTF TGCGCCAGCAGCGGGACAGGGGGCTCTGGGGCCAACGTCCTGACTTTC TRBD1 TRBJ2-6 16 TRBV4-1 once
CASSQQGANTGELFF TGTGCTAGCAGCCAACAGGGGGCAAACACCGGGGAGCTGTTTTTT TRBD1 TRBJ2-2 15 TRBV7-7 large
CASSFRGSTEAFF TGTGCCAGCAGTTTTCGGGGGAGCACTGAAGCTTTCTTT - TRBJ1-1 13 TRBV12-3/TRBV12-4 -
CSVYQRELGNEQFF TGCAGCGTTTATCAGCGGGAGCTGGGGAATGAGCAGTTCTTC TRBD2 TRBJ2-1 14 TRBV29-1 few
CAISEGLMNEKLFF TGTGCCATCAGTGAGGGACTGATGAATGAAAAACTGTTTTTT - TRBJ1-4 14 TRBV10-3 -
CAWSGQSGANVLTF TGTGCCTGGAGTGGACAATCTGGGGCCAACGTCCTGACTTTC - TRBJ2-6 14 TRBV30 -
CASKFQGARSEKLFF TGTGCCAGCAAATTTCAGGGGGCGCGCAGTGAAAAACTGTTTTTT TRBD1 TRBJ1-4 15 TRBV28 -
CASSHFTSRQETQYF TGTGCCAGCAGCCATTTCACTAGCAGACAAGAGACCCAGTACTTC - TRBJ2-5 15 TRBV9 -
CASSPWTGDNSPLHF TGCGCCAGCAGTCCTTGGACAGGGGATAATTCACCCCTCCACTTT TRBD1 TRBJ1-6 15 TRBV5-1 -
CASTSQGGREQYF TGTGCCAGCACCTCGCAGGGGGGGAGAGAGCAGTACTTC - TRBJ2-7 13 TRBV6-6 once
CASSEGGNGNEKLFF TGTGCCAGCAGTGAAGGAGGGAATGGGAATGAAAAACTGTTTTTT - TRBJ1-4 15 TRBV2 -
CATEGGGAGTDTQYF TGTGCCACCGAGGGGGGTGGGGCTGGCACAGATACGCAGTATTTT - TRBJ2-3 15 TRBV28 -
CASSHSPRHNTGELFF TGTGCCAGCAGCCATTCCCCCAGGCACAACACCGGGGAGCTGTTTTTT - TRBJ2-2 16 TRBV7-2 -
CASSLFLAGGSRDTQYF TGTGCCAGCAGCTTGTTTTTAGCGGGAGGTTCAAGAGATACGCAGTATTTT TRBD2 TRBJ2-3 17 TRBV5-4 -
CASRLGVQGRHPRWGADTQYF TGTGCAAGTCGCTTAGGGGTGCAGGGAAGACACCCTAGATGGGGAGCAGATACGCAGTATTTT - TRBJ2-3 21 TRBV12-2 once
CASSEAGGRGQWGGYTF TGTGCCAGCAGTGAAGCGGGGGGAAGGGGGCAATGGGGCGGCTACACCTTC TRBD1 TRBJ1-2 17 TRBV2 -
CASSLRGFSGVNEQFF TGTGCCAGCAGCTTACGGGGGTTTAGTGGGGTGAATGAGCAGTTCTTC - TRBJ2-1 16 TRBV7-2 few
CRVGSGHEQFF TGCAGGGTTGGAAGCGGCCATGAGCAGTTCTTC - TRBJ2-1 11 TRBV20-1 few
CASSPSDSRGYTF TGTGCCAGCTCACCTTCGGACAGTCGTGGCTACACCTTC - TRBJ1-2 13 TRBV18 -
CASSQPGNTIYF TGTGCCAGCTCACAACCCGGAAACACCATATATTTT - TRBJ1-3 12 TRBV18 -
CASSPALSGSTDTQYF TGTGCCAGCTCACCAGCCCTAAGCGGGTCCACAGATACGCAGTATTTT - TRBJ2-3 16 TRBV18 -
CASSQDGGQGREKLFF TGTGCCAGCAGCCAAGATGGGGGACAGGGACGAGAAAAACTGTTTTTT TRBD1 TRBJ1-4 16 TRBV4-2 -
CATSDPGQGDGYTF TGTGCCACCAGTGACCCCGGACAGGGAGATGGCTACACCTTC TRBD1 TRBJ1-2 14 TRBV24-1 -
CASSLKTAYEQYF TGTGCCAGCAGTTTGAAGACAGCCTACGAGCAGTACTTC - TRBJ2-7 13 TRBV12-3/TRBV12-4 -
CASSPGTGSFGYTF TGTGCCAGCAGCCCCGGGACAGGGAGTTTTGGCTACACCTTC TRBD1 TRBJ1-2 14 TRBV14 medium-sized
CASRLRLDGTGELFF TGTGCCAGCAGACTTCGACTAGATGGGACCGGGGAGCTGTTTTTT - TRBJ2-2 15 TRBV21-1 -
CASSFGPSLAAFF TGTGCCAGCAGCTTTGGGCCATCCCTCGCGGCTTTCTTT - TRBJ1-1 13 TRBV7-2 -
CSASRQGAHGYTF TGCAGCGCTTCCCGACAGGGGGCGCATGGCTACACCTTC TRBD1 TRBJ1-2 13 TRBV29-1 -
CAWSPRGTYGYNEQFF TGTGCCTGGAGTCCAAGGGGGACATATGGTTACAATGAGCAGTTCTTC - TRBJ2-1 16 TRBV30 once
CASSWLDREAFF TGTGCCAGCAGCTGGCTTGACAGGGAGGCTTTCTTT TRBD1 TRBJ1-1 12 TRBV5-6 -
CATSRTVGMNTEAFF TGTGCCACCAGCCGGACAGTAGGGATGAACACTGAAGCTTTCTTT - TRBJ1-1 15 TRBV15 -
CASSLQGARTEAFF TGTGCCAGCAGCTTACAGGGGGCAAGGACTGAAGCTTTCTTT TRBD1 TRBJ1-1 14 TRBV7-2 -
CASSSGTSGYEQYF TGTGCCAGCAGCTCTGGGACTAGCGGGTACGAGCAGTACTTC TRBD2 TRBJ2-7 14 TRBV11-2 -
CASSFEGHTSNQPQHF TGTGCCAGCAGCTTTGAGGGTCATACTAGCAATCAGCCCCAGCATTTT - TRBJ1-5 16 TRBV7-6 -
CASSRLQGAAEAFF TGTGCCAGTAGTAGATTACAGGGCGCGGCCGAGGCTTTCTTT - TRBJ1-1 14 TRBV19 -
CATSRDRGWREQYF TGTGCCACCAGCAGAGATCGGGGGTGGCGTGAGCAGTACTTC - TRBJ2-7 14 TRBV15 -